These 16 T cell receptor beta chains originate from one sample sequenced in a study of T cells after somatic rescue of genetic block. Profiling relied on immunoSEQ multiplex PCR, and the TCRdb table lists in-frame clones only, not all of them. The top ten hold about 3% of the sample, which has roughly 70,000 clones, roughly nine tenths seen once. Sequencing used peripheral blood mononuclear cells (PBMCs). The receptors were gathered from a man aged 35 to 55.

This chain links TRBV6-1 with TRBJ1-4, with D possibly being TRBD1 (6 bases). The CDR3 loop spans 13 amino acids. The germline V and J ends were trimmed by 8 bases and 4 bases, with 11 bases remaining between them. Germline loops: CDR1 MNHNS, CDR2 SASEGT. In DNA form, the CDR3 reads TGTGCCAGCCACAGGGTATTTAATGAAAAACTGTTTTTT. Translated, it gives CASHRVFNEKLFF.

The chain has TRBV6-5 and TRBJ2-3; a possible D gene is TRBD2 (6 bases). Germline values: CDR1 MNHEY, CDR2 SVGAGI. The CDR3 has 14 amino acids. The V and J ends lost 6 bases and 3 bases respectively, with 13 bases between them. CDR3 DNA: TGTGCCAGCAGGGAAGGGACTGGGACAGATACGCAGTATTTT. As protein: CASREGTGTDTQYF.

The chain recombines TRBV4-1 with TRBJ2-1; the match to TRBD1 covers 9 bases. Germline trimming cut 5 bases from V and 2 bases from J; bases unmatched to any gene: 10. The germline gives CDR1 MGHRA, CDR2 YSYEKL. The CDR3 extends over 17 amino acids. CDR3 protein: CASSTRDRVSPYNEQFF. CDR3 coding DNA: TGCGCCAGCAGCACCCGGGACAGGGTATCGCCCTACAATGAGCAGTTCTTC.

V usage is TRBV5-4 and J usage is TRBJ2-7, with 10 bases that match TRBD1. Trimming removed 4 bases from V and 5 bases from J; junction bases left unmatched: 6. Germline V CDR1 and CDR2: SGHNT, YYREEE (reference sequence). This CDR3 has 14 amino acids. In DNA form, the CDR3 reads TGTGCCAGCAGCAGCCGGGACAGGGGTGACGAGCAGTACTTC. Protein product: CASSSRDRGDEQYF.

This chain uses TRBV7-9 with TRBJ2-7; D is unresolved. Germline V gene data show CDR1 as SEHNR and CDR2 as FQNEAQ (reference sequence). The CDR3 contains 13 residues. The V and J ends lost 5 bases and 0 bases respectively, with 8 bases between them. CDR3 sequence: CASSQSGSYEQYF. The CDR3 bases are TGTGCCAGCAGCCAATCGGGCTCCTACGAGCAGTACTTC. Complete variable domain (other parts from reference TRBV7-9 and TRBJ2-7): DTGVSQNPRHKITKRGQNVTFRCDPISEHNRLYWYRQTLGQGPEFLTYFQNEAQLEKSRLLSDRFSAERPKGSFSTLEIQRTEQGDSAMYLCASSQSGSYEQYFGPGTRLTVT.

The DNA of the CDR3 is TGCGCCAGCAGCCAATCACCGGGACTCCGGAGCACCGGGGAGCTGTTTTTT. This gives the protein CASSQSPGLRSTGELFF. The V gene is TRBV4-1, the J gene TRBJ2-2; TRBD2 might be the D (6 bases). Germline CDR1 is MGHRA and CDR2 is YSYEKL. This CDR3 spans 17 amino acids. Trimming shortened V by 2 bases and J by 4 bases, and 17 bases separated the two germline ends.

CDR3 protein: CASSSGLAGGSGELFF. In DNA form, the CDR3 reads TGCGCCAGCAGCTCTGGACTAGCGGGAGGTTCGGGGGAGCTGTTTTTT. J is TRBJ2-2 and V is TRBV5-1, with TRBD2 matching over 14 bases. The CDR3 is 16 residues long. The germline gives CDR1 SGHRS, CDR2 YFSETQ. The ends lost 3 bases at V and 8 bases at J; junction bases unmatched: 6.

J is TRBJ1-5 and V is TRBV19; 7 bases agree with TRBD1. This CDR3 has 14 residues. Trimming took 5 bases from V and 4 from J; bases not matched to a gene: 5. CDR1 LNHDA and CDR2 SQIVND come from the germline V gene (reference sequence). The CDR3 bases are TGTGCCAGTAGTCGGACAGGAGAAAATCAGCCCCAGCATTTT. It yields the protein CASSRTGENQPQHF.

V and J are TRBV27 and TRBJ1-1; D gene unclear. The germline V gene encodes CDR1 MNHEY and CDR2 SMNVEV (reference sequence). This CDR3 spans 16 amino acids. V lost 2 bases and J lost 3, with 16 bases in between. CDR3 sequence: CASSLLRNSGHTEAFF. In nucleotides, the CDR3 is TGTGCCAGCAGTTTACTACGAAACAGCGGGCACACTGAAGCTTTCTTT.

This clone was counted a few times. The V and J genes are TRBV19 and TRBJ2-3; 8 positions agree with TRBD2. The germline V gene encodes CDR1 LNHDA and CDR2 SQIVND (reference sequence). Trimming took 10 bases from V and 1 from J; bases not matched to a gene: 13. CDR3 length: 16 amino acids. DNA for the CDR3: TGTGCCACCCAAGGGGGTACTAGCGGAGGCACAGATACGCAGTATTTT. Its protein is CATQGGTSGGTDTQYF.

This sequence joins TRBV10-1 and TRBJ1-1; 9 nucleotides line up with TRBD1. There are 14 residues in the CDR3. V trimming: 6 bases; J trimming: 8 bases; junction bases outside the gene matches: 10. Germline V gene data show CDR1 as WNHNN and CDR2 as SYGVQD (reference sequence). CDR3 DNA: TGCGCCAGCAGGCTAGACAGGGGGTCGAACGAAGCTTTCTTT. As protein: CASRLDRGSNEAFF.

V is TRBV30 and J is TRBJ1-4; the D gene is possibly TRBD1 (5 bases). The CDR3 is 14 amino acids. The germline gives CDR1 GTSNPN, CDR2 SVGIG (reference sequence). Trimming left V 1 base short and J 7 bases short, with 13 bases between. The CDR3 region is CAWSEWGGGEKLFF. The DNA for the CDR3 is TGTGCCTGGAGTGAATGGGGCGGAGGTGAAAAACTGTTTTTT.

This chain joins TRBV7-8 and TRBJ1-6, with TRBD1 matching 8 bases. This CDR3 is 13 amino acids long. V shed 5 bases, J shed 9 bases, and the junction held 3 bases outside the gene matches. Germline CDR1 is SGHVS and CDR2 is FQNEAQ. Here the CDR3 DNA reads TGTGCCAGCAGCGACGACAGGGGTTCACCCCTCCACTTT. It is translated as CASSDDRGSPLHF.

This rearrangement joins TRBV5-5 to TRBJ2-2; TRBD2 matches 14 bases. The trim removed 5 bases at V and 0 bases at J, leaving 9 bases unmatched. Germline V CDR1 and CDR2: SGHKS, YYEKEE (reference sequence). This CDR3 is built from 19 residues. CDR3 amino acids: CASSWLGLAGGSNTGELFF. CDR3 bases: TGTGCCAGCAGTTGGCTAGGACTAGCGGGGGGCTCGAACACCGGGGAGCTGTTTTTT.

This clone was observed a single time. The chain couples TRBV5-4 to TRBJ2-5; D is possibly TRBD2 (7 bases). CDR3 length equals 14 residues. Germline V gene lookup returns CDR1 SGHNT and CDR2 YYREEE (reference sequence). V was shortened by 4 bases and J by 5 bases, with 15 bases between the two germline ends. The CDR3 is CASSGGGIAETQYF. The CDR3 DNA is TGTGCCAGCAGCGGGGGGGGCATTGCGGAGACCCAGTACTTC.

The gene calls are TRBV2 and TRBJ1-2; D gene uncertain. In germline, CDR1 is SNHLY, CDR2 FYNNEI. The CDR3 is 13 residues long. Trimming pared 7 bases from V and 8 bases from J, leaving 17 bases between. CDR3 DNA: TGTGCCAGCACCCCGGGCGGCCCGGGAGGCTACACCTTC. Translating gives CASTPGGPGGYTF.